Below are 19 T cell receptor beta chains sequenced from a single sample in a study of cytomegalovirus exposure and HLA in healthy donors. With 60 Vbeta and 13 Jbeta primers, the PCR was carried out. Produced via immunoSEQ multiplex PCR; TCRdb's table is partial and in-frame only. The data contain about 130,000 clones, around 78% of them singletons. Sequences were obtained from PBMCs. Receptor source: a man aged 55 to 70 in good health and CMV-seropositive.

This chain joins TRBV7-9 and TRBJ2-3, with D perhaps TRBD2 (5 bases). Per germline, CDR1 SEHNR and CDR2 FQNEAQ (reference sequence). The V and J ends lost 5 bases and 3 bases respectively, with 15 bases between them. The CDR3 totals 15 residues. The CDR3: CASSERAPETDTQYF. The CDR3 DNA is TGTGCCAGCAGCGAGAGGGCCCCGGAAACAGATACGCAGTATTTT. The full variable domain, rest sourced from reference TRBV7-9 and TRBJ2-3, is DTGVSQNPRHKITKRGQNVTFRCDPISEHNRLYWYRQTLGQGPEFLTYFQNEAQLEKSRLLSDRFSAERPKGSFSTLEIQRTEQGDSAMYLCASSERAPETDTQYFGPGTRLTVL.

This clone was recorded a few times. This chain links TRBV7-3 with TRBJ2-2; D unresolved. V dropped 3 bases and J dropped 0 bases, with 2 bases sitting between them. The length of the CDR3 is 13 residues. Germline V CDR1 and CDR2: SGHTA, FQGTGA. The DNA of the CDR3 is TGTGCCAGCAGCTTCTCGAACACCGGGGAGCTGTTTTTT. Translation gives CASSFSNTGELFF.

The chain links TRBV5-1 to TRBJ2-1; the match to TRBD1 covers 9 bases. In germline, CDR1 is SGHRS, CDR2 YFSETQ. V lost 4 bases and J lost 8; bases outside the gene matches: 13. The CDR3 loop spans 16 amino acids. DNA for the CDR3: TGCGCCAGCAGCAAAATACAGGGGGCCCGCCGGTATGAGCAGTTCTTC. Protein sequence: CASSKIQGARRYEQFF.

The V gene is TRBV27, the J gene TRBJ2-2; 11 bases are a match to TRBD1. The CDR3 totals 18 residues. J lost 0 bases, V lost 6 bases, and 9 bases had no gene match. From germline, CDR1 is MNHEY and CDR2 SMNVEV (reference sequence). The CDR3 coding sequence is TGTGCCAGCAGCCTTAGGGACAGGGGGTGGGCGAACACCGGGGAGCTGTTTTTT. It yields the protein CASSLRDRGWANTGELFF.

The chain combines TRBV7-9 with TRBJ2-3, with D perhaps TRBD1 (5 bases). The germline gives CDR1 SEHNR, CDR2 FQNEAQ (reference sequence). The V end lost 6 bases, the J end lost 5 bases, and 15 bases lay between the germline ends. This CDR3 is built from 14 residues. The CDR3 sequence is CASRVWGPLDTQYF. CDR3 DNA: TGTGCCAGCAGGGTCTGGGGCCCCCTAGATACGCAGTATTTT.

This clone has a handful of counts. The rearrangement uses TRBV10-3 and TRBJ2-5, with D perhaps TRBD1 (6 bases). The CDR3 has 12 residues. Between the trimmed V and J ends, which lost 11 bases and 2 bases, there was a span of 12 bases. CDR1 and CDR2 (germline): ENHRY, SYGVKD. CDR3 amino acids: CAARGLQETQYF. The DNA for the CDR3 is TGTGCCGCGAGGGGGTTACAAGAGACCCAGTACTTC.

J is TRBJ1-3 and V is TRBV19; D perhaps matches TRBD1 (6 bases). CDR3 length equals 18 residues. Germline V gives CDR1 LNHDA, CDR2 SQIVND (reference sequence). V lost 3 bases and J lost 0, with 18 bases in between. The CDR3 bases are TGTGCCAGTAGTATTCGGGCAGGGGCCACTTACTCTGGAAACACCATATATTTT. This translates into CASSIRAGATYSGNTIYF.

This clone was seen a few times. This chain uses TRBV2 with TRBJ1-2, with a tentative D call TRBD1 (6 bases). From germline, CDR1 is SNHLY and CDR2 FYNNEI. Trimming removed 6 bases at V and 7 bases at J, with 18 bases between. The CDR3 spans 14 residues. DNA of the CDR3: TGTGCCAGCAGCCCAGCGAGGGGGATGGGTGGCTACACCTTC. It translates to CASSPARGMGGYTF.

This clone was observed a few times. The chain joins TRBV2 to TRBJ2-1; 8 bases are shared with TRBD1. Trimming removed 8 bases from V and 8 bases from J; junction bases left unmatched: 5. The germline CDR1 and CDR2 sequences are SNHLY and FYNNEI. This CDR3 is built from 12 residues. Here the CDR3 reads CASLTGVHEQFF. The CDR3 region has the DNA TGTGCCAGCCTGACAGGGGTCCATGAGCAGTTCTTC.

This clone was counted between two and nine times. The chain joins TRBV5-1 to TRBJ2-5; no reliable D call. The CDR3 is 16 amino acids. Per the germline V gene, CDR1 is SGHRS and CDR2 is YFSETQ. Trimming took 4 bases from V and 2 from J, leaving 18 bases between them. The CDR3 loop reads CASSPTPPGIQETQYF. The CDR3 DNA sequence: TGCGCCAGCAGCCCCACACCGCCGGGTATACAAGAGACCCAGTACTTC.

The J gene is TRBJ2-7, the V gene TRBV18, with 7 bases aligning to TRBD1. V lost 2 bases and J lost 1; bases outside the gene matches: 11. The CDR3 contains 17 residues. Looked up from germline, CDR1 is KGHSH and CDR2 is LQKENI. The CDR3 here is CASSPNTFRTGSYEQYF. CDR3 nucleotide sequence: TGTGCCAGCTCACCAAATACTTTTAGGACAGGTTCCTACGAGCAGTACTTC.

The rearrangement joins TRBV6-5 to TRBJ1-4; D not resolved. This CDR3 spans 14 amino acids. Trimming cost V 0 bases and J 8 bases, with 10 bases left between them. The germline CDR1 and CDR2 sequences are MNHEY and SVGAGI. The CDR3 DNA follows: TGTGCCAGCAGTTACTCGCGCGGTTGGGAAAAACTGTTTTTT. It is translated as CASSYSRGWEKLFF.

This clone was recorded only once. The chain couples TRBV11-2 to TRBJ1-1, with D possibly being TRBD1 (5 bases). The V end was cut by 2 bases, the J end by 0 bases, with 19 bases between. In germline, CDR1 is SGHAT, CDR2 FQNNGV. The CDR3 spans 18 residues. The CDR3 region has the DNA TGTGCCAGCAGCTTAAGAGGGGCCTGGGGGGGTGTGAACACTGAAGCTTTCTTT. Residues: CASSLRGAWGGVNTEAFF.

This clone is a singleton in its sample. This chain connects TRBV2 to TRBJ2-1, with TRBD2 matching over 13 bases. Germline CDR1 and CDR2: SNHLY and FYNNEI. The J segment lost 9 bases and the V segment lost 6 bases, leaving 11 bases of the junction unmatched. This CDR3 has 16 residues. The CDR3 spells CASSDPTSGGAGEQFF. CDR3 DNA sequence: TGTGCCAGCAGCGACCCCACTAGCGGGGGGGCGGGTGAGCAGTTCTTC.

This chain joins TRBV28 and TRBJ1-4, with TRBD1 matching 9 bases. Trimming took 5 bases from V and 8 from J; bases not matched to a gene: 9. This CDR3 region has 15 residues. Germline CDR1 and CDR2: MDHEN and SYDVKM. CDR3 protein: CASSREDRGREKLFF. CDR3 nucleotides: TGTGCCAGCAGTCGGGAGGACAGGGGAAGAGAAAAACTGTTTTTT.

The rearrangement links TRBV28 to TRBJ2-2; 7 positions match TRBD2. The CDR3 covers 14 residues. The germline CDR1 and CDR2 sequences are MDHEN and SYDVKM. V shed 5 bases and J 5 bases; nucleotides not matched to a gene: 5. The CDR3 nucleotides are TGTGCCAGCAGTCCCAACGGGGGGACCGGGGAGCTGTTTTTT. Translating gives CASSPNGGTGELFF.

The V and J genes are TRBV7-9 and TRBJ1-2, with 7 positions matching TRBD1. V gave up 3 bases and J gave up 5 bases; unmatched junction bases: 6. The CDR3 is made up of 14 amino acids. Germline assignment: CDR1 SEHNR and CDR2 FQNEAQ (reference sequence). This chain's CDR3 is CASSFTGAGYGYTF. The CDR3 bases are TGTGCCAGCAGCTTTACAGGGGCCGGATATGGCTACACCTTC.

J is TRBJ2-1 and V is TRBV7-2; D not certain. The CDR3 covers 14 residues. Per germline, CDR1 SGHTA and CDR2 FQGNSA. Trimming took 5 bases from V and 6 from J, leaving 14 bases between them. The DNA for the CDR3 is TGTGCCAGCAGCCCAGGTACTGGGCTCAATGAGCAGTTCTTC. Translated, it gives CASSPGTGLNEQFF.

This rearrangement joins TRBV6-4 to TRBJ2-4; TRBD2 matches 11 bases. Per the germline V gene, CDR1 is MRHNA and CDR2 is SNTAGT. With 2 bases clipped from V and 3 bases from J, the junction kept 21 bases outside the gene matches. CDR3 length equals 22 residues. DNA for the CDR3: TGTGCCAGCAGTGACCTTATCGTTCAGACTAGCGGGGCCCTACTAAGCAAAAACATTCAGTACTTC. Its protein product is CASSDLIVQTSGALLSKNIQYF.